The next 8 T cell receptor beta chains were all read from a single sample in a study of T-cell reconstitution after alpha-beta-depleted transplantation in children listed by TCRdb under 2016. The library was prepared using PCR. TCRdb records Illumina HiSeq 2500 as the sequencer. TCR library preparation used molecular barcoding, with unique molecular identifiers applied to normalize quantification of the TCRbeta repertoire. TCRdb passed the public sequencing reads through fastp at Q25 and MiXCR, retaining productive beta sequences. Rows with a matching CDR3 protein are joined into one entry that keeps the most common DNA and genes. Here the sample has 500,000 to 650,000 distinct CDR3 sequences; roughly 13% occur a single time. The top ten clonotypes cover 2% to 2.5% of the sample. According to the study, the label for this sample's treatment or condition signals: allogeneic hematopoietic cell transplantation with graft depleted of TCRalphabeta T cells and CD19 B cells.

The source material was PBMCs, mostly from graft donor cells, sampled 360 days after TCRalphabeta/CD19-depleted stem cell transplant. These receptors were obtained from a male patient between 10 and 17 years old who had a stem cell transplant for acute myeloid leukemia, so the T cells may come from the graft donor.

This clonotype was seen repeatedly, ten times or more. The chain joins TRBV29-1 to TRBJ2-7; unclear D gene. The CDR3 loop spans 13 amino acids. V shed 4 bases and J shed 1 base, with 11 bases lying between them. CDR1 and CDR2 (germline): SQVTM, ANQGSEA. The CDR3 loop reads CSVVLVVSYEQYF. As DNA, the CDR3 is TGCAGCGTTGTTTTGGTTGTATCCTACGAGCAGTACTTC.

This clonotype showed up just a few times. The chain is built from TRBV20-1 and TRBJ2-5; no clear D gene. This CDR3 has 20 amino acids. In germline, CDR1 is DFQATT, CDR2 SNEGSKA (reference sequence). Trimming removed 0 bases from V and 1 base from J, with 27 bases in between. In DNA, the CDR3 is TGCAGTGCTAGAGATTTTTCGACCGGGTCACAGATCTCTGGCCAAGAGACCCAGTACTTC. This sequence encodes CSARDFSTGSQISGQETQYF.

This clonotype was observed a few times. The chain has TRBV6-5 and TRBJ1-4, with TRBD1 matching 10 bases. Germline V gene data show CDR1 as MNHEY and CDR2 as SVGAGI. The CDR3 loop spans 16 amino acids. Trimming cost V 5 bases and J 5 bases; bases outside gene matches: 8. Written as DNA, the CDR3 is TGTGCCAGCAGTACTCTACCGGGACAGGGGAATGAAAAACTGTTTTTT. Translation: CASSTLPGQGNEKLFF.

The chain carries TRBV5-6 and TRBJ2-5; D remains unclear. V lost 0 bases and J lost 3, with 21 bases in between. The CDR3 has 18 residues. The V gene's germline CDR1 is SGHDT and CDR2 YYEEEE. This CDR3 is CASSLGPPQGRLEETQYF. The DNA of the CDR3 is TGTGCCAGCAGCTTGGGTCCACCTCAAGGAAGGCTCGAAGAGACCCAGTACTTC.

This clonotype was recorded at least ten times. The chain carries TRBV29-1 and TRBJ2-1; the D gene is possibly TRBD1 (5 bases). Germline loops: CDR1 SQVTM, CDR2 ANQGSEA. V was cut by 2 bases and J by 15 bases, with 14 bases left in between. CDR3 size: 11 residues. This chain's CDR3 is CSVEWGSPRFF. CDR3 in DNA: TGCAGCGTTGAATGGGGCTCCCCCCGGTTCTTC.

The chain recombines TRBV28 with TRBJ2-4; D may be TRBD1 (6 bases). V gave up 5 bases and J gave up 0 bases, with 17 bases separating them. The CDR3 length is 17 residues. The germline CDR1 and CDR2 sequences are MDHEN and SYDVKM. The CDR3 loop reads CASSINRVPPAKNIQYF. For the CDR3, the DNA is TGTGCCAGCAGTATAAACAGGGTCCCCCCAGCCAAAAACATTCAGTACTTC.

The V gene is TRBV28, the J gene TRBJ1-5; perhaps TRBD1 as D (6 bases). Germline values: CDR1 MDHEN, CDR2 SYDVKM. V was shortened by 5 bases and J by 2 bases, with 16 bases between the two germline ends. There are 16 residues in the CDR3. CDR3 DNA: TGTGCCAGCAGTCCCGTGGGGGGCACGGGCAATCAGCCCCAGCATTTT. Protein sequence: CASSPVGGTGNQPQHF.

The sample holds a few counts of this clonotype. The chain couples TRBV4-1 to TRBJ2-3, with 8 bases that match TRBD1. Germline CDR1 reads MGHRA; CDR2 reads YSYEKL. This CDR3 has 22 amino acids. J was trimmed by 5 bases and V by 0 bases; bases with no gene match: 25. The CDR3 bases are TGCGCCAGCAGCCAAGATGGAGCCGGAGGACAGGGCGTTGGGCCCGGGAGAGATACGCAGTATTTT. This gives the protein CASSQDGAGGQGVGPGRDTQYF.